This entry concerns a single T cell receptor beta chain. Its antigen is unidentified. These data belong to a study of CD8+CD57+ T cells in acquired aplastic anemia. As for the study in general: Sorted CD4+ and CD8+ cells gave a mean 3.2 ug DNA, range roughly 0.18 to 27.4 ug.

Study observations and caveats: The study found no significant CD8+ Simpson's diversity difference between patients and controls.

CDR3 and TCR beta VDJ profiling relied on genomic DNA as the template. TCRdb reprocessed the reads via MiXCR and lists one record per CDR3 protein. The sample carries roughly 93,000 distinct CDR3 sequences, around two thirds recorded once. Sequencing involved patients with CD8+CD57+ cell expansion previously shown by flow cytometry. The CDR3 spans 15 residues. The V end lost 4 bases, the J end lost 4 bases, and 15 bases lay between the germline ends. The germline CDR1 and CDR2 sequences are LNHNV and YYDKDF (reference sequence). The source is a human donor with aplastic anemia. Sequences were obtained from sorted CD4+, CD8+, or CD8+CD57+ T cells (not recorded which) from PBMCs. V and J are TRBV15 and TRBJ2-3; possible D gene TRBD2, 7 bases. The CDR3 loop reads CATSTRGGPADTQYF. The CDR3 bases are TGTGCCACCAGCACGAGGGGGGGCCCCGCAGATACGCAGTATTTT.